Below, 17 T cell receptor beta chains from the same sample are listed, as sequenced in a study of cytomegalovirus exposure and HLA in healthy donors. Primers included in the PCR were 60 Vbeta and 13 Jbeta primers. TCRdb keeps only in-frame clones here, not all; method: immunoSEQ multiplex PCR. Of around 210,000 clones listed, around 79% are singletons. Sample: PBMCs. These receptors were taken from a male donor in good health and CMV-seropositive.

The J gene is TRBJ2-3, the V gene TRBV5-1; a possible D gene is TRBD1 (6 bases). The CDR3 length is 14 residues. V lost 2 bases to trimming and J lost 5 bases, with 12 bases between them. CDR1 SGHRS and CDR2 YFSETQ come from the germline V gene. CDR3 region: CASSFGQKGDTQYF. CDR3 bases: TGCGCCAGCAGCTTCGGACAGAAGGGAGATACGCAGTATTTT.

This chain uses TRBV6-5 with TRBJ2-7; 9 nucleotides match TRBD2. Germline values: CDR1 MNHEY, CDR2 SVGAGI. CDR3 length equals 15 residues. After removal of 0 bases from V and 1 base from J, the junction contained 1 base not matched to a gene. The DNA of the CDR3 is TGTGCCAGCAGTTACTCAACTAGCGGGTCCTACGAGCAGTACTTC. Translated: CASSYSTSGSYEQYF.

V gene TRBV7-9 combines with J gene TRBJ1-1; tentative D call: TRBD1 (6 bases). V was shortened by 6 bases and J by 8 bases, with 13 bases between the two germline ends. CDR3 length equals 12 residues. Germline V CDR1 and CDR2: SEHNR, FQNEAQ (reference sequence). CDR3 sequence: CASSDTGTEAFF. The CDR3 DNA reads TGTGCCAGCAGTGATACCGGGACAGAAGCTTTCTTT.

The rearrangement links TRBV30 to TRBJ2-7, with D possibly TRBD2 on 5 matching bases. There are 13 residues in the CDR3. V shed 3 bases and J shed 0 bases, with 9 bases lying between them. Germline V lookup: CDR1 GTSNPN, CDR2 SVGIG (reference sequence). This CDR3 reads CAWSWTYSYEQYF. The CDR3 DNA reads TGTGCCTGGAGCTGGACTTACTCCTACGAGCAGTACTTC.

The chain recombines TRBV2 with TRBJ1-5; TRBD1 aligns across 12 bases. CDR3 size: 15 residues. Trimming at V came to 7 bases and at J to 4 bases, leaving 5 bases not matched to a gene. Germline V CDR1 and CDR2: SNHLY, FYNNEI. This CDR3 is CASTGTGGQNQPQHF. As DNA, the CDR3 is TGTGCCAGCACTGGGACAGGGGGCCAAAATCAGCCCCAGCATTTT.

V and J are TRBV5-8 and TRBJ1-4; no reliable D call. V shed 7 bases and J shed 6 bases, with 13 bases lying between them. The CDR3 has 13 amino acids. Germline V gene sequence: CDR1 SGHTS, CDR2 YDEGEE. CDR3 in amino acids: CASRVMSDEKLFF. As DNA, the CDR3 is TGTGCCAGCCGGGTCATGTCCGATGAAAAACTGTTTTTT.

This clone was detected only once. In DNA, the CDR3 is TGTGCCAGCAGCCGACAGCCGAACACTGAAGCTTTCTTT. Translated, it gives CASSRQPNTEAFF. The chain has TRBV7-3 and TRBJ1-1; a weak D match, TRBD1 (5 bases). CDR3 length equals 13 residues. Per the germline V gene, CDR1 is SGHTA and CDR2 is FQGTGA. V lost 5 bases and J lost 1, with 8 bases in between.

This clone was counted a single time. This chain uses TRBV7-3 with TRBJ2-3; 7 bases are a match to TRBD2. The V gene end was trimmed by 3 bases and the J gene end by 2 bases; junction bases not matched to a gene: 5. The CDR3 has 15 amino acids. CDR1 SGHTA and CDR2 FQGTGA come from the germline V gene. CDR3 region: CASSLASGVTDTQYF. The CDR3, as DNA: TGTGCCAGCAGCTTGGCCAGCGGGGTCACAGATACGCAGTATTTT.

This clone was detected only a few times. The chain joins TRBV5-6 to TRBJ2-3; D is perhaps TRBD1 (5 bases). The CDR3 length is 13 residues. Trimming removed 4 bases from V and 6 bases from J, with 12 bases in between. Germline CDR1 is SGHDT and CDR2 is YYEEEE. The CDR3 here is CASSPDKWDTQYF. The CDR3 nucleotides are TGTGCCAGCAGCCCGGACAAGTGGGATACGCAGTATTTT.

This clone has just one count. This chain links TRBV29-1 with TRBJ2-3; the match to TRBD2 covers 15 bases. Germline V gene sequence: CDR1 SQVTM, CDR2 ANQGSEA. Trimming at V came to 6 bases and at J to 4 bases, leaving 11 bases not matched to a gene. The CDR3 has 17 residues. This CDR3 is CSVPRGLAGGYSDTQYF. In nucleotides, the CDR3 is TGCAGCGTCCCCCGGGGACTAGCGGGAGGTTACTCAGATACGCAGTATTTT.

This clone was counted a few times. The chain employs TRBV7-9 and TRBJ2-7, with TRBD2 matching over 14 bases. From germline, CDR1 is SEHNR and CDR2 FQNEAQ (reference sequence). CDR3 length: 17 amino acids. V lost 6 bases, J lost 1 base, and 8 bases stayed unmatched. The CDR3 region is CASSTGGLAGVSYEQYF. CDR3 nucleotides: TGTGCCAGCAGTACGGGGGGACTAGCGGGAGTATCCTACGAGCAGTACTTC.

This chain uses TRBV18 with TRBJ1-6; TRBD1 is a possible D gene (5 bases). CDR3 length: 15 amino acids. V shed 6 bases and J shed 6 bases, with 15 bases lying between them. Germline CDR1 reads KGHSH; CDR2 reads LQKENI. CDR3 DNA sequence: TGTGCCAGCTCGCCCGACAGTTATCCTAATTCACCCCTCCACTTT. Translated: CASSPDSYPNSPLHF.

The rearrangement joins TRBV2 to TRBJ1-3; 7 positions match TRBD1. This CDR3 spans 19 amino acids. V was pared by 6 bases and J by 0 bases, with 17 bases of the junction left unmatched. Looked up from germline, CDR1 is SNHLY and CDR2 is FYNNEI. The DNA of the CDR3 is TGTGCCAGCAGACTCTTTGCCCCCGGGACAGTCCTCTCTGGAAACACCATATATTTT. It encodes CASRLFAPGTVLSGNTIYF.

This clone was seen only a few times. This sequence joins TRBV19 and TRBJ2-7, with 7 bases identical to TRBD2. V dropped 4 bases and J dropped 0; count of bases not matched to a gene: 9. This CDR3 is built from 16 residues. Germline CDR1 reads LNHDA; CDR2 reads SQIVND (reference sequence). In DNA, the CDR3 is TGTGCCAGTAGTACTTCCGGGGGGTCGGACTCCTACGAGCAGTACTTC. Its translation is CASSTSGGSDSYEQYF.

Only a few counts were recorded for this clone. The chain combines TRBV5-1 with TRBJ2-7, with 9 bases that match TRBD2. CDR3 length: 15 residues. In germline, CDR1 is SGHRS, CDR2 YFSETQ. Losses at the gene ends were 5 bases for V and 2 bases for J; bases not matched to a gene: 8. CDR3 region: CASRATAGGPYEQYF. For the CDR3, the DNA is TGCGCCAGCAGAGCTACAGCGGGAGGCCCCTACGAGCAGTACTTC.

J is TRBJ1-2 and V is TRBV19, with 7 bases aligning to TRBD1. CDR1 is LNHDA, CDR2 SQIVND, per germline (reference sequence). Germline trimming cut 7 bases from V and 0 bases from J; bases unmatched to any gene: 8. CDR3 size: 15 residues. CDR3 region: CASTTTGSANYGYTF. Written as DNA, the CDR3 is TGTGCCAGTACTACGACAGGGTCGGCTAACTATGGCTACACCTTC.

This rearrangement joins TRBV6-5 to TRBJ1-6, with D maybe TRBD1 (6 bases). Deletions cut 2 bases from V and 8 bases from J, with 16 bases between. Germline values: CDR1 MNHEY, CDR2 SVGAGI. CDR3 length equals 16 residues. CDR3 loop: CASSYSQTGRDSPLHF. The CDR3 coding sequence is TGTGCCAGCAGTTACAGTCAGACAGGACGCGATTCACCCCTCCACTTT.